Below, 14 T cell receptor beta chains from the same sample are listed, as sequenced in a study of T cell responses to AZD1222 COVID-19 vaccine. Assay used: immunoSEQ multiplex PCR; TCRdb lists only in-frame clones, some missing. The data hold more than 85,000 clones, with around 90% observed a single time. The sequenced sample was peripheral blood, obtained on day 0 of AZD1222 vaccination. The receptors shown here come from an adult in good health.

The chain employs TRBV28 and TRBJ1-2; the match to TRBD1 covers 7 bases. The CDR3 length is 14 residues. The V gene's germline CDR1 is MDHEN and CDR2 SYDVKM. The ends lost 1 base at V and 3 bases at J; junction bases unmatched: 2. The CDR3 DNA follows: TGTGCCAGCAGTTTATACCAGGGGGACTATGGCTACACCTTC. Its protein product is CASSLYQGDYGYTF.

This chain joins TRBV7-3 and TRBJ2-1, with TRBD2 matching 10 bases. The germline gives CDR1 SGHTA, CDR2 FQGTGA. The V and J ends lost 5 bases and 10 bases, in that order; junction bases with no gene match: 11. The CDR3 has 15 amino acids. This CDR3 reads CASSPSGRALREQFF. In nucleotides, the CDR3 is TGTGCCAGCAGCCCCAGCGGGAGGGCCTTGCGGGAGCAGTTCTTC.

The genes are TRBV10-3 and TRBJ2-7; 8 bases align to TRBD1. The junction had 2 bases not matched to a gene; V was cut back by 0 bases and J by 1 base. The CDR3 contains 15 residues. Germline CDR1 reads ENHRY; CDR2 reads SYGVKD. The CDR3 DNA sequence: TGTGCCATCAGTGAGTCCCGGACAGGGTCCTACGAGCAGTACTTC. Translating it yields CAISESRTGSYEQYF.

The CDR3 protein is CASSQTRNTEAFF. CDR3 DNA sequence: TGTGCCAGCAGTCAGACTCGGAACACTGAAGCTTTCTTT. This rearrangement joins TRBV6-5 to TRBJ1-1; D is undetermined. V gave up 5 bases and J gave up 1 base, with 8 bases separating them. In germline, CDR1 is MNHEY, CDR2 SVGAGI. There are 13 residues in the CDR3.

The chain links TRBV10-3 to TRBJ2-2, with a tentative D call TRBD1 (7 bases). Trimming cost V 0 bases and J 2 bases, with 13 bases left between them. CDR3 length: 17 amino acids. The germline gives CDR1 ENHRY, CDR2 SYGVKD. The CDR3 is CAISESRQGGNTGELFF. CDR3 nucleotides: TGTGCCATCAGTGAGTCTCGACAGGGAGGTAACACCGGGGAGCTGTTTTTT.

The V call is TRBV3-1 (or the pseudogene TRBV3-2), the J call TRBJ2-3, with D uncertain. Trimming took off 1 base at V and 1 base at J, with 15 bases between the two ends. CDR1 and CDR2 (germline): LGHDT, YNNKEL (reference sequence). The CDR3 has 17 residues. The DNA of the CDR3 is TGTGCCAGCAGCCAAGCTCACGGCGGATTCGGCACAGATACGCAGTATTTT. Amino acid sequence: CASSQAHGGFGTDTQYF.

V usage is TRBV5-1 and J usage is TRBJ2-4, with D possibly being TRBD1 (6 bases). This CDR3 spans 14 amino acids. V lost 0 bases to trimming and J lost 5 bases, with 9 bases between them. Germline CDR1 SGHRS, CDR2 YFSETQ. The CDR3 reads CASSLANRENIQYF. CDR3 sequence (DNA): TGCGCCAGCAGCTTGGCCAACAGGGAAAACATTCAGTACTTC.

The gene calls are TRBV7-8 and TRBJ2-7; D is unresolved. The CDR3 is 14 amino acids. V shed 1 base and J shed 0 bases, with 7 bases lying between them. In germline, CDR1 is SGHVS, CDR2 FQNEAQ. The CDR3: CASSLVAGSYEQYF. CDR3 bases: TGTGCCAGCAGCTTAGTGGCAGGCTCCTACGAGCAGTACTTC. Full variable domain (outside the CDR3, taken from reference TRBV7-8 and TRBJ2-7): GAGVSQSPRYKVAKRGQDVALRCDPISGHVSLFWYQQALGQGPEFLTYFQNEAQLDKSGLPSDRFFAERPEGSVSTLKIQRTQQEDSAVYLCASSLVAGSYEQYFGPGTRLTVT.

The chain has TRBV3-1 (or the pseudogene TRBV3-2) and TRBJ2-6, with D maybe TRBD2 (7 bases). This CDR3 contains 17 residues. Germline CDR1 and CDR2: LGHDT and YNNKEL (reference sequence). V lost 4 bases and J 2 bases, leaving 15 bases between the germline ends. Written as DNA, the CDR3 is TGTGCCAGCAGCCCTCGGAGGGGGGGTGCTGGGGCCAACGTCCTGACTTTC. Translated: CASSPRRGGAGANVLTF.

This chain joins TRBV5-1 and TRBJ2-3; 10 bases align to TRBD2. The J segment lost 3 bases and the V segment lost 2 bases, leaving 12 bases of the junction unmatched. The germline V gene encodes CDR1 SGHRS and CDR2 YFSETQ. This CDR3 region has 18 residues. CDR3 sequence reads: CASSFLRAGGRGTDTQYF. In DNA, the CDR3 is TGCGCCAGCAGCTTTCTCCGAGCGGGAGGGAGAGGGACAGATACGCAGTATTTT. The full variable domain, completed using reference TRBV5-1 and TRBJ2-3, is KAGVTQTPRYLIKTRGQQVTLSCSPISGHRSVSWYQQTPGQGLQFLFEYFSETQRNKGNFPGRFSGRQFSNSRSEMNVSTLELGDSALYLCASSFLRAGGRGTDTQYFGPGTRLTVL.

This rearrangement joins TRBV6-1 to TRBJ1-3; D is possibly TRBD1 (6 bases). Germline values: CDR1 MNHNS, CDR2 SASEGT. The CDR3 is 19 amino acids. Deletions cut 2 bases from V and 3 bases from J, with 23 bases between. CDR3 nucleotide sequence: TGTGCCAGCAGTGAAATTCCCCTCACCACAGGGCTTTTTGGAAACACCATATATTTT. This sequence encodes CASSEIPLTTGLFGNTIYF.

V is TRBV28 and J is TRBJ2-7; 7 bases are shared with TRBD1. The V segment lost 5 bases and the J segment 2 bases; nucleotides outside the gene matches: 3. Looked up from germline, CDR1 is MDHEN and CDR2 is SYDVKM. The CDR3 has 13 amino acids. The CDR3 DNA reads as TGTGCCAGCAGTGGGGGACAGCCCTACGAGCAGTACTTC. Residues: CASSGGQPYEQYF.

This chain uses TRBV30 with TRBJ2-5, with a possible D match to TRBD1 (5 bases). This CDR3 spans 13 amino acids. With 2 bases removed from V and 4 bases from J, the gap between germline ends came to 11 bases. Germline CDR1 reads GTSNPN; CDR2 reads SVGIG (reference sequence). The CDR3 DNA follows: TGTGCCTGGAGTTACCAGGGCGGAGAGACCCAGTACTTC. Amino acids: CAWSYQGGETQYF.

This rearrangement joins TRBV3-1 (or the pseudogene TRBV3-2) to TRBJ2-2; D is uncertain. Germline CDR1 is LGHDT and CDR2 is YNNKEL (reference sequence). V shed 5 bases and J shed 10 bases, with 8 bases lying between them. The length of the CDR3 is 11 residues. Here the CDR3 reads CASSEVEELFF. The CDR3 coding sequence is TGTGCCAGCAGCGAAGTGGAGGAGCTGTTTTTT.